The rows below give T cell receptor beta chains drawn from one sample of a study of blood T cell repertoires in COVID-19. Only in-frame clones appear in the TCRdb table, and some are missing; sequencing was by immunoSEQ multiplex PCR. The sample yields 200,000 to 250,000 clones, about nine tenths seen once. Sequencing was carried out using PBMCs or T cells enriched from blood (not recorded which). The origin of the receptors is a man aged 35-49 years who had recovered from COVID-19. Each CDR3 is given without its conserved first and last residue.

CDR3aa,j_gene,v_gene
ASSLTQNREAF,TRBJ1-1,TRBV7-3
ASSPETGPYEQY,TRBJ2-7,TRBV28
ASSLSSGRAGETQY,TRBJ2-5,TRBV28
ASSQVAFAGANVLT,TRBJ2-6,TRBV4-2
SVEAQENGPQH,TRBJ1-5,TRBV29-1
ASSLAARAQY,TRBJ2-5,TRBV28
ASSYDEPGNSPLH,TRBJ1-6,TRBV6-2/TRBV6-3
ASSPTGGDNEKLF,TRBJ1-4,TRBV18
ASSLDYRGSVGYGYT,TRBJ1-2,TRBV7-4
ASSPSREVTEAF,TRBJ1-1,TRBV18
ASSLSFTAYSNQPQH,TRBJ1-5,TRBV27
ASSDRDWNYGYT,TRBJ1-2,TRBV18
AWTPGQVMETQY,TRBJ2-5,TRBV30
ASSAGLAAVETQY,TRBJ2-5,TRBV2
ASSGSSLANSYNEQF,TRBJ2-1,TRBV5-1
ASSPYRTSGGAVVRTQY,TRBJ2-3,TRBV18
ASSQEEGTGRALH,TRBJ1-6,TRBV4-1
ASSFRGGRSSYEQY,TRBJ2-7,TRBV7-9
AWSPLPSSLLETQY,TRBJ2-5,TRBV30
ASSLGLNSYEQY,TRBJ2-7,TRBV28
ASSTHRSLNEKLF,TRBJ1-4,TRBV19
ASKTGGGGDNEQF,TRBJ2-1,TRBV6-5
AIGQGVVYNEQF,TRBJ2-1,TRBV10-3
ATSVQGAVTNYGYT,TRBJ1-2,TRBV24-1
AITSGIAGSYEQY,TRBJ2-7,TRBV28
ASSFYSDRGRDTQY,TRBJ2-3,TRBV5-5
ASSLRVPGGPGVEAF,TRBJ1-1,TRBV27
ASSGLAGTDTQY,TRBJ2-3,TRBV6-4
ASSFGLAGEGYEQY,TRBJ2-7,TRBV5-4
ASSLYQGSQYEQY,TRBJ2-7,TRBV7-3
ASSPYGTSGGNEQF,TRBJ2-1,TRBV5-1
ASSLIVGYT,TRBJ1-2,TRBV21-1
ASSPSPATNEKLF,TRBJ1-4,TRBV3-1/TRBV3-2
ASSAGQGFGQETQY,TRBJ2-5,TRBV5-6
AWSVDRGLHFSSGNTIY,TRBJ1-3,TRBV30
ASSHGTSGSYEQY,TRBJ2-7,TRBV7-6
ASSPLGQQETQY,TRBJ2-5,TRBV5-1
AWSHGRAYNEQF,TRBJ2-1,TRBV30
ASSRMATSQETQY,TRBJ2-5,TRBV4-1
ASSGTSAWTDTQY,TRBJ2-3,TRBV28
ASSLRQGDLSYEQY,TRBJ2-7,TRBV18
ASSPKGARVWGNEKLF,TRBJ1-4,TRBV25-1
ASSQDLLGGGTEAF,TRBJ1-1,TRBV14
ASSRQWIAPRTDTQY,TRBJ2-3,TRBV3-1/TRBV3-2
ATSRERSGGTSYNEQF,TRBJ2-1,TRBV15
ASSLQGVNYGYT,TRBJ1-2,TRBV27
ASSAARGSGQPQH,TRBJ1-5,TRBV2
ASSPGSGTSGRASYNEQF,TRBJ2-1,TRBV18
ASSLRGTYNYGYT,TRBJ1-2,TRBV27
ATSPGWGTDTQY,TRBJ2-3,TRBV24-1
ASSQETGGPGETQY,TRBJ2-5,TRBV3-1/TRBV3-2
ASSQDFPGGGNEKLF,TRBJ1-4,TRBV4-3
ATSRATGGGFTRIEKLF,TRBJ1-4,TRBV15
ASSRRGDNYNEQF,TRBJ2-1,TRBV19
ASSPTSGGSYNEQF,TRBJ2-1,TRBV27
ASSYDRGTGLGTEAF,TRBJ1-1,TRBV6-2/TRBV6-3
ASSQGQRDIQY,TRBJ2-4,TRBV11-1
ASSLEGAGRGLASYEQF,TRBJ2-1,TRBV28
ASSHGGPRSYNEQF,TRBJ2-1,TRBV19